This TCR beta chain comes out of a study of T cell responses to AZD1222 COVID-19 vaccine. As for the study in general: Second doses that came at about 4 or about 12 weeks were put together. Overall study results and limits: Baseline seropositives among AZD1222 recipients totaled only five or six. The study sampled repertoires only after the peak T cell response.

This table comes from immunoSEQ multiplex PCR, and its TCRdb copy is limited to in-frame clones, with some not included. The sample has over 120,000 clones, 93% seen once. As to this clone: Its antigen is not known.

The V and J ends lost 6 bases and 5 bases, in that order; junction bases with no gene match: 7. Per germline, CDR1 SGHVS and CDR2 FQNEAQ. CDR3 size: 15 residues. Source: peripheral blood, taken on day 0 of AZD1222 vaccination. The chain links TRBV7-8 to TRBJ2-1; 10 nucleotides agree with TRBD1. This TCR derives from an adult in good health. CDR3 loop: CASSNRDRGNNEQFF. CDR3 coding DNA: TGTGCCAGCAGTAACCGGGACAGGGGAAACAATGAGCAGTTCTTC. The variable domain in full, with the rest retrieved from reference TRBV7-8 and TRBJ2-1, is GAGVSQSPRYKVAKRGQDVALRCDPISGHVSLFWYQQALGQGPEFLTYFQNEAQLDKSGLPSDRFFAERPEGSVSTLKIQRTQQEDSAVYLCASSNRDRGNNEQFFGPGTRLTVL.